Listed below are T cell receptor beta chains from one sample, sequenced in a study of graft-versus-host responses after intestinal transplantation. Using immunoSEQ multiplex PCR, the repertoire was profiled, and TCRdb retains in-frame clones only, with some absent. Of some 17,000 clones listed, less than 85% are singletons. The specimen comprised ileum tissue, sampled just over 100 days after intestinal transplant. The receptors here all came from a human patient who received an intestinal transplant, so some T cells may come from the graft donor. The CDR3 runs from the conserved cysteine through the conserved F or W.

>TRBV13|15|TRBJ2-3
CASSLGGTGADTQYF
>TRBV4-3|16|TRBJ2-1
CASSQGAGGGFHEQFF
>TRBV6-7|14|TRBJ1-2
CASSWTASNYGYTF
>TRBV5-1|19|TRBJ2-7
CASSSPKYPGSVVAYEQYF
>TRBV2|15|TRBJ1-1
CASSEKWAGNTEAFF
>TRBV6-4|13|TRBJ1-5
CASAWGFDQPQHF
>TRBV28|21|TRBJ2-4
CASSFGILGQGEYLAKNIQYF
>TRBV7-2|11|TRBJ2-5
CASSPTRTQYF
>TRBV7-2|16|TRBJ2-1
CASSARDRVSGNEQFF
>TRBV18|14|TRBJ2-7
CASSFGQGNYEQYF
>TRBV5-4|14|TRBJ2-3
CASSLAGSEDTQYF
>TRBV28|17|TRBJ2-1
CASSPPPGTPLNDEQFF
>TRBV6-6|13|TRBJ2-7
CASSPSSSYEQYF
>TRBV28|14|TRBJ2-7
CASSFEGPPGEQYF
>TRBV12-1|14|TRBJ1-1
CASSPITGPTEAFF
>TRBV9|17|TRBJ1-2
CASSAPSDPTEFYGYTF
>TRBV5-6|14|TRBJ2-3
CASSSGLIWDTQYF
>TRBV7-9|17|TRBJ1-5
CASSKVQFGAGHQPQHF
>TRBV7-9|16|TRBJ1-3
CASSLDPPGQGDTIYF
>TRBV28|17|TRBJ2-6
CASSRLGTLAGANVLTF
>TRBV5-1|14|TRBJ2-4
CASSFSLAKNIQYF
>TRBV27|12|TRBJ2-2
CASSLRGGELFF
>TRBV10-3|17|TRBJ1-5
CAISESDRTADNQPQHF
>TRBV25-1|12|TRBJ2-1
CASRDSYNEQFF
>TRBV7-2|15|TRBJ2-7
CASSRVLAGNYEQYF
>TRBV11-2|17|TRBJ2-1
CASSPLSLREGRNEQFF
>TRBV5-1|17|TRBJ2-1
CASGKFADGSYYNEQFF
>TRBV6-6|14|TRBJ2-1
CASSGDRGRDEQFF
>TRBV4-1|17|TRBJ2-5
CASSQDRGHWGRETQYF
>TRBV4-2|15|TRBJ2-1
CASSQEGTSAHEQFF
>TRBV5-1|16|TRBJ1-6
CASSSNPGIYNSPLHF
>TRBV7-2|16|TRBJ2-7
CASSLGQGREGYEQYF
>TRBV5-1|13|TRBJ2-7
CASSFHPVGEQYF
>TRBV7-4|16|TRBJ1-2
CASSLSPQSLSVGYTF
>TRBV7-9|17|TRBJ2-7
CASSSHWPSGSFNEQYF
>TRBV7-2|14|TRBJ2-3
CASSLGLEADTQYF
>TRBV6-5|13|TRBJ1-1
CASSVPGRTEAFF
>TRBV25-1|12|TRBJ2-1
CASSEQGALPFF
>TRBV9|14|TRBJ1-6
CASSVGTGGSPLHF
>TRBV11-2|13|TRBJ2-2
CASSLGGYGELFF
>TRBV2|15|.
CASSSELQDTGELFF
>TRBV5-1|14|TRBJ2-7
CASSTHLKFYEQYF
>TRBV5-1|15|TRBJ2-2
CASSFRSTNTGELFF
>TRBV4-1|14|TRBJ2-3
CASSPEIPTDTQYF
>TRBV6-4|14|TRBJ2-3
CASSDSQGADTQYF
>TRBV28|15|TRBJ1-4
CASRLPGQGGGKLFF
>TRBV2|15|TRBJ2-7
CASTRVAGGSYEQYF
>TRBV7-9|14|.
CASSLLGHNYEQYF
>TRBV29-1|17|TRBJ1-1
CSVDSWGEKGLNTEAFF
>TRBV4-3|15|TRBJ1-1
CASSQNAYRGTEAFF
>TRBV20-1|11|TRBJ1-1
CVQGRGTEAFF
>TRBV5-8|15|TRBJ1-4
CASLRDKDSYEKLFF
>TRBV4-3|17|TRBJ1-4
CASSQDHAGAVNEKLFF
>TRBV11-3|18|TRBJ2-7
CASSSPGLAGGPVYEQYF